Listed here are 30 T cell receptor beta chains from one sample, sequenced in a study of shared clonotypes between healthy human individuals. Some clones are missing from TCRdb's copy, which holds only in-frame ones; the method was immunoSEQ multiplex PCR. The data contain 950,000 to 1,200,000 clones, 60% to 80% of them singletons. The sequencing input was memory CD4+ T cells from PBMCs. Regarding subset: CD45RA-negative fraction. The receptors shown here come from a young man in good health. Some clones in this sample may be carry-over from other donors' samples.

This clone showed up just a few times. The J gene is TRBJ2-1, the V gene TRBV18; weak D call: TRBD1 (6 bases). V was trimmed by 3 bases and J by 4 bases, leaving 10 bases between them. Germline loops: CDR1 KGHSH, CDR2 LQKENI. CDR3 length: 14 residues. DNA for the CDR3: TGTGCCAGCTCACCTCAGCAGGGGTACAATGAGCAGTTCTTC. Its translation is CASSPQQGYNEQFF.

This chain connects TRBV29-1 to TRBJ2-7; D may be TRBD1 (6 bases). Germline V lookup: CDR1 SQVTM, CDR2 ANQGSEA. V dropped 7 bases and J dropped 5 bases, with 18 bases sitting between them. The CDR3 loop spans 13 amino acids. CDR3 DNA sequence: TGCAGCGGCCGAGAAACAGGGATAGACGAGCAGTACTTC. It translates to CSGRETGIDEQYF.

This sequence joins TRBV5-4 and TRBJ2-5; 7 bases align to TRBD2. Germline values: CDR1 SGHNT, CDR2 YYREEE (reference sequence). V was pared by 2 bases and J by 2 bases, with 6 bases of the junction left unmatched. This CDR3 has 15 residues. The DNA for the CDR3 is TGTGCCAGCAGCTTAGCGGGAATCATTCAAGAGACCCAGTACTTC. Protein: CASSLAGIIQETQYF. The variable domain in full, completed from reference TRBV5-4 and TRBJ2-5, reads ETGVTQSPTHLIKTRGQQVTLRCSSQSGHNTVSWYQQALGQGPQFIFQYYREEENGRGNFPPRFSGLQFPNYSSELNVNALELDDSALYLCASSLAGIIQETQYFGPGTRLLVL.

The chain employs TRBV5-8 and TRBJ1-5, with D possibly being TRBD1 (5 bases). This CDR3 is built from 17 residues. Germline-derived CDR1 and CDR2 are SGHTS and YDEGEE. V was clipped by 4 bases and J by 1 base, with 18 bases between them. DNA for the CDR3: TGTGCCAGCAGCCGGGACCTAGGGGATGGGAGCAATCAGCCCCAGCATTTT. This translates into CASSRDLGDGSNQPQHF.

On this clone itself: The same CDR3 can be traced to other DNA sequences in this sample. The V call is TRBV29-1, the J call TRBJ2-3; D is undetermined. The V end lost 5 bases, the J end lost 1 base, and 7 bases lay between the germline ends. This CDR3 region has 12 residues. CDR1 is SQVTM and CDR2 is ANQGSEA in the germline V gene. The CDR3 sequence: CSVQTGTDTQYF. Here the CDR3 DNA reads TGCAGCGTTCAAACAGGCACAGATACGCAGTATTTT.

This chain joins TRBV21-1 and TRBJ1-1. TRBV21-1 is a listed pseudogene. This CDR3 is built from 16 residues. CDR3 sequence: CASSTRIVDGNTEAFF. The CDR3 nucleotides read TGTGCCAGCAGCACCCGGATAGTCGACGGGAACACTGAAGCTTTCTTT.

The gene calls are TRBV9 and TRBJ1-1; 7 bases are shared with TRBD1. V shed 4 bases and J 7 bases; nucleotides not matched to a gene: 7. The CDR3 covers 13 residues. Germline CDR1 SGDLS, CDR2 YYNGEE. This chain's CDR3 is CASSTGQDGEAFF. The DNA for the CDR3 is TGTGCCAGCAGCACCGGACAGGACGGTGAAGCTTTCTTT.

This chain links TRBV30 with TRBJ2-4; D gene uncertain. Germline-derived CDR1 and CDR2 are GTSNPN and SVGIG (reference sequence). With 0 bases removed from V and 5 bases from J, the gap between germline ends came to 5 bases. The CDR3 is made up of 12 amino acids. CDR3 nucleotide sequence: TGTGCCTGGAGTGTTACACAAAACATTCAGTACTTC. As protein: CAWSVTQNIQYF.

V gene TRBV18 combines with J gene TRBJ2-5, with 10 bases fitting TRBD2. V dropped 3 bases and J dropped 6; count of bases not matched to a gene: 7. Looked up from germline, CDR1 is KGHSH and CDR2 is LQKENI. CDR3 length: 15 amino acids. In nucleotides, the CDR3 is TGTGCCAGCTCACCCCAGCGGGAGGGCCTTCAGACCCAGTACTTC. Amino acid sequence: CASSPQREGLQTQYF.

The DNA of the CDR3 is TGCAGCGTTGCCGGACAGTTGTCAGATACGCAGTATTTT. Its protein is CSVAGQLSDTQYF. V is TRBV29-1 and J is TRBJ2-3; D possibly corresponds to TRBD1 (6 bases). The germline gives CDR1 SQVTM, CDR2 ANQGSEA. V lost 4 bases and J lost 4, with 12 bases in between. The CDR3 runs 13 residues.

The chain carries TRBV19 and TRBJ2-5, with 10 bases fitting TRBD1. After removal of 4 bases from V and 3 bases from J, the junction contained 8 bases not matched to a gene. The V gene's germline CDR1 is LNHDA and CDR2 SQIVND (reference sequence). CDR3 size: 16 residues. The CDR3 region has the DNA TGTGCCAGTAGTAAAGGGACAGGGGAAGGGGAAGAGACCCAGTACTTC. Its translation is CASSKGTGEGEETQYF. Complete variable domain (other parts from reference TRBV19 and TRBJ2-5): DGGITQSPKYLFRKEGQNVTLSCEQNLNHDAMYWYRQDPGQGLRLIYYSQIVNDFQKGDIAEGYSVSREKKESFPLTVTSAQKNPTAFYLCASSKGTGEGEETQYFGPGTRLLVL.

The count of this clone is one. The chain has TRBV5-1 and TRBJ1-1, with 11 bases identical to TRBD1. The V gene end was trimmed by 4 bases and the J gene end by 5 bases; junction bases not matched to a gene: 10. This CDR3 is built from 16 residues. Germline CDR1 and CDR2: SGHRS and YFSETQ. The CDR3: CASSIRTGGSSTEAFF. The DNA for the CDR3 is TGCGCCAGCAGCATAAGGACAGGGGGCTCGAGTACTGAAGCTTTCTTT.

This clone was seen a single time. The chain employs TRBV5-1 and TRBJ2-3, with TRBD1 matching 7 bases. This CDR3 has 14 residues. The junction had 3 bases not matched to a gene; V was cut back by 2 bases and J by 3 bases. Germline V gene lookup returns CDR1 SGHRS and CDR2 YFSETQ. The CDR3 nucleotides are TGCGCCAGCAGCTTCGGACAGGCAACAGATACGCAGTATTTT. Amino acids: CASSFGQATDTQYF.

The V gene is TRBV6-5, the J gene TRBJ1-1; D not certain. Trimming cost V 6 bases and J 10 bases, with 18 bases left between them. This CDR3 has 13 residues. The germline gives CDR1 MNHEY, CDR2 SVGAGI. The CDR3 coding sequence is TGTGCCAGCAGCCCACCCGAGCGTACGAGAGCTTTCTTT. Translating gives CASSPPERTRAFF.

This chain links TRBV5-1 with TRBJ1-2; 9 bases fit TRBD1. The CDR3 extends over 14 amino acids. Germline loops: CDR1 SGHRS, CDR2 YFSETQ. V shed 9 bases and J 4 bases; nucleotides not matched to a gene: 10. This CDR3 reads CATKRTGEGYGYTF. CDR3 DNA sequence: TGCGCCACTAAAAGGACAGGGGAGGGCTATGGCTACACCTTC.

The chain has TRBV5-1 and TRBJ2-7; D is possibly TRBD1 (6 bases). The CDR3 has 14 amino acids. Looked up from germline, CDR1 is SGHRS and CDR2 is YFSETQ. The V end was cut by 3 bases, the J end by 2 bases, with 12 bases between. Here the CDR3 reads CASSSARDTYEQYF. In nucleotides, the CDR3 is TGCGCCAGCAGCTCAGCCCGGGACACCTACGAGCAGTACTTC.

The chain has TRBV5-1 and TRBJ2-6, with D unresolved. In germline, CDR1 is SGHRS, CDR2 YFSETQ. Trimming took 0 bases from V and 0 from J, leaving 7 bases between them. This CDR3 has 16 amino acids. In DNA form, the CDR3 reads TGCGCCAGCAGCTTGGACCCCAGCTCTGGGGCCAACGTCCTGACTTTC. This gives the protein CASSLDPSSGANVLTF.

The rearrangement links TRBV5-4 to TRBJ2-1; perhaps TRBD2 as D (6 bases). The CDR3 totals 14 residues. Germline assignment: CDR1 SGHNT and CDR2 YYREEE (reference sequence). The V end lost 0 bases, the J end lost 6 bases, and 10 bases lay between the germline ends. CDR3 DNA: TGTGCCAGCAGCTTGGGCCCGGGAGTCAATGAGCAGTTCTTC. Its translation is CASSLGPGVNEQFF.

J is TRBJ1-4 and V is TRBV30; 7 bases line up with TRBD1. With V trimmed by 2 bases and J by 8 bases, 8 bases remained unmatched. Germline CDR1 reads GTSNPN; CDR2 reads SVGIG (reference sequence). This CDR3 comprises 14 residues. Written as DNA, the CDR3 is TGTGCCTGGAGTTCCTACGGGACAGCAGAAAAACTGTTTTTT. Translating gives CAWSSYGTAEKLFF.

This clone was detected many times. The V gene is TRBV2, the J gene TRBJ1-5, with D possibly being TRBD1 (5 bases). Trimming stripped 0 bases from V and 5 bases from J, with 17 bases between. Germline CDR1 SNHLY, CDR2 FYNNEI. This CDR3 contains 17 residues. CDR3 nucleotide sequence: TGTGCCAGCAGTGAAGCGCTGGAGGGGACTTGGGATCAGCCCCAGCATTTT. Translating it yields CASSEALEGTWDQPQHF.

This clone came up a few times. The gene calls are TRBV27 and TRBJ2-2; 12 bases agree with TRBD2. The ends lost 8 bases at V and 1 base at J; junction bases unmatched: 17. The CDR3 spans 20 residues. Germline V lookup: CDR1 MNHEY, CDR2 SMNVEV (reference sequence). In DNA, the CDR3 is TGTGCCAGCCGGACTAGCGGGAATCGCCTTGTTCCTAGGAACACCGGGGAGCTGTTTTTT. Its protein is CASRTSGNRLVPRNTGELFF.

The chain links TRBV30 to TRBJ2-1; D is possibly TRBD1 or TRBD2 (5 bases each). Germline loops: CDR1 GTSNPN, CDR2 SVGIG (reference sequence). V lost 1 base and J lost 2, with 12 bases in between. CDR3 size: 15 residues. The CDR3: CAWSGDLKAYNEQFF. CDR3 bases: TGTGCCTGGAGTGGGGACCTTAAAGCCTACAATGAGCAGTTCTTC. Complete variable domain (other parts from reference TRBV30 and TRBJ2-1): SQTIHQWPATLVQPVGSPLSLECTVEGTSNPNLYWYRQAAGRGLQLLFYSVGIGQISSEVPQNLSASRPQDRQFILSSKKLLLSDSGFYLCAWSGDLKAYNEQFFGPGTRLTVL.

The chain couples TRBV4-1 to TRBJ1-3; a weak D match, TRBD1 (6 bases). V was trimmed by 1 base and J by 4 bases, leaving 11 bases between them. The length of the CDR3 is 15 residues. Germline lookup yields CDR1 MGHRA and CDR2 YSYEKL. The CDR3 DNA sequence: TGCGCCAGCAGCCAAGTCACAGGGTCCGGAAACACCATATATTTT. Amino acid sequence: CASSQVTGSGNTIYF.

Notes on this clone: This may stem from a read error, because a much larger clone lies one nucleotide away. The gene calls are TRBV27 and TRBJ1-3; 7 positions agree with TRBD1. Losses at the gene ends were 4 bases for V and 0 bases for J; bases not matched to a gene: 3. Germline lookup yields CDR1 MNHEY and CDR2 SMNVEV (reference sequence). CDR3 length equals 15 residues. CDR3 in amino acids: CASSSQGSSGNTIYF. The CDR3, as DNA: TGTGCCAGCAGTTCACAGGGGAGCTCTGGAAACACCATATATTTT.

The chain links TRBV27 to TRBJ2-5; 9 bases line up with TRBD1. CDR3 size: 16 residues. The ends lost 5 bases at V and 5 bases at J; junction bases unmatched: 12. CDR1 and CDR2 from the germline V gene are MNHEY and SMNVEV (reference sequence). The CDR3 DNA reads TGTGCCAGCAGTAGAAATACAGGGGGCGCGACGGAGACCCAGTACTTC. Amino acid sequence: CASSRNTGGATETQYF.

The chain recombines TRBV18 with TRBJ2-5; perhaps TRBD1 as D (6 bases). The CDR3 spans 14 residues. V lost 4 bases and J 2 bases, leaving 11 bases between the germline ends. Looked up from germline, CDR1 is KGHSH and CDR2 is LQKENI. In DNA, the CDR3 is TGTGCCAGCTCACTCGGACAGACTCAAGAGACCCAGTACTTC. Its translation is CASSLGQTQETQYF.

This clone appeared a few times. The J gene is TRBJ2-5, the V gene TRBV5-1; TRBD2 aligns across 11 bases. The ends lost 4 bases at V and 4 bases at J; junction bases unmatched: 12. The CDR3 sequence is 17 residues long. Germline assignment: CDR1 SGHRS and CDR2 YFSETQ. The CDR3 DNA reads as TGCGCCAGCAGCCGAAACATAGCGGGAGGGCCGGGAGAGACCCAGTACTTC. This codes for CASSRNIAGGPGETQYF. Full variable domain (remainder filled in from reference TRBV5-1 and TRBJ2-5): KAGVTQTPRYLIKTRGQQVTLSCSPISGHRSVSWYQQTPGQGLQFLFEYFSETQRNKGNFPGRFSGRQFSNSRSEMNVSTLELGDSALYLCASSRNIAGGPGETQYFGPGTRLLVL.

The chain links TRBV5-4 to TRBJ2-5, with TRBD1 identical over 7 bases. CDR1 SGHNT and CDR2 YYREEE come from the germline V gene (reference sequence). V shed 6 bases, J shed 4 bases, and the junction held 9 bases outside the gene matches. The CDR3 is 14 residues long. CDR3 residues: CASNRQGRRETQYF. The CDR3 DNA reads TGTGCCAGCAACAGACAGGGTAGGCGAGAGACCCAGTACTTC.

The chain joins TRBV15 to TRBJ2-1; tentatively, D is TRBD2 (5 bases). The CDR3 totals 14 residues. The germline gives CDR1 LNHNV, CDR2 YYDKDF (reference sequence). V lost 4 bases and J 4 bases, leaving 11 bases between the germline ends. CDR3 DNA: TGTGCCACCAGCAAAGCAGGACTTTACAATGAGCAGTTCTTC. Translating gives CATSKAGLYNEQFF.

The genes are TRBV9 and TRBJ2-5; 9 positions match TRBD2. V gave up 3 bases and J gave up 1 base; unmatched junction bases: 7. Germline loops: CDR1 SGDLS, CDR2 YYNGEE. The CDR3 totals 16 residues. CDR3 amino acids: CASSAQISGGQETQYF. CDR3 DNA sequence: TGTGCCAGCAGCGCCCAAATTAGCGGGGGCCAAGAGACCCAGTACTTC.